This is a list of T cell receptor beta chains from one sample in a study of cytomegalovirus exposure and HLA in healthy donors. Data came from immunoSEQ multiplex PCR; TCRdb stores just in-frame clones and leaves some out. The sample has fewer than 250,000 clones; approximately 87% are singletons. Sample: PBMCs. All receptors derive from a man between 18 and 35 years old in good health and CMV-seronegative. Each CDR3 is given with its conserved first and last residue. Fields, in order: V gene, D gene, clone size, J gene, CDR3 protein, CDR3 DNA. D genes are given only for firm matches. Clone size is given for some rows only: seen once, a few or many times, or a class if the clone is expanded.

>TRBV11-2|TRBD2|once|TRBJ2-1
CASSRSLAGGNFF
TGTGCCAGCAGCCGTTCCCTAGCGGGAGGTAACTTCTTC
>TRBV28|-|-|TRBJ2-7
CASSWADEQYF
TGTGCCAGCAGTTGGGCAGACGAGCAGTACTTC
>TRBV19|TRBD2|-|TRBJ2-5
CASRGSASGVTQYF
TGTGCCAGTAGGGGGTCGGCTAGCGGAGTGACCCAGTACTTC
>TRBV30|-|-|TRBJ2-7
CAWSQGLYGYEQYF
TGTGCCTGGAGTCAGGGGCTATATGGGTACGAGCAGTACTTC
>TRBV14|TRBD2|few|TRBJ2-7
CASSKSSGRAYEQYF
TGTGCCAGCAGCAAGTCTAGCGGGAGGGCCTACGAGCAGTACTTC
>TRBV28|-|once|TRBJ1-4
CASSSWQGYEKLFF
TGTGCCAGCAGTTCATGGCAGGGATATGAAAAACTGTTTTTT
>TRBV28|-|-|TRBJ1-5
CASSFPDRSNQPQHF
TGTGCCAGCAGTTTCCCGGACAGAAGCAATCAGCCCCAGCATTTT
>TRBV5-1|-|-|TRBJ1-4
CASSLEPEDSKLFF
TGCGCCAGCAGCTTGGAACCGGAGGACTCAAAACTGTTTTTT
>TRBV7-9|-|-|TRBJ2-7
CASSSQPDRPSYEQYF
TGTGCCAGCAGCTCGCAACCTGACAGGCCCTCCTACGAGCAGTACTTC
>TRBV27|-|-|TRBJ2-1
CASSFASLDEQFF
TGTGCCAGCAGTTTCGCTAGTCTCGATGAGCAGTTCTTC
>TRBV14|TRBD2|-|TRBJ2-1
CASSKSGGSPYNEQFF
TGTGCCAGCAGCAAGTCGGGAGGATCCCCCTACAATGAGCAGTTCTTC
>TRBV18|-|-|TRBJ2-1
CASSPRQSSYNEQFF
TGTGCCAGCTCACCACGACAGAGCTCCTACAATGAGCAGTTCTTC
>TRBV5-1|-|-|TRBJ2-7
CASSLGGSSYEQYF
TGCGCCAGCAGCTTGGGCGGCAGCTCCTACGAGCAGTACTTC
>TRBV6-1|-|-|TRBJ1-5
CASSEVSRNQPQHF
TGTGCCAGCAGTGAAGTAAGCAGGAATCAGCCCCAGCATTTT
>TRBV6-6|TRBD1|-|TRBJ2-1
CASSPGQGMNEQFF
TGTGCCAGCAGTCCCGGACAGGGGATGAATGAGCAGTTCTTC
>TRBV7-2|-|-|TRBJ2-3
CASSFLDYTDTQYF
TGTGCCAGCAGCTTCTTGGACTACACAGATACGCAGTATTTT
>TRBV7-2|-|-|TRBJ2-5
CASSFGLGETQYF
TGTGCCAGCAGCTTCGGACTGGGAGAGACCCAGTACTTC
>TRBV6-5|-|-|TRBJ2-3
CASSSLAERTDTQYF
TGTGCCAGCAGCTCCCTCGCGGAGAGAACAGATACGCAGTATTTT
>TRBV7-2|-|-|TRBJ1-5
CASSLGGPGDQPQHF
TGTGCCAGCAGCTTAGGGGGCCCGGGGGATCAGCCCCAGCATTTT
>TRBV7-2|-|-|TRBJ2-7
CASSLVGREQYF
TGTGCCAGCAGCTTAGTGGGGCGTGAGCAGTACTTC
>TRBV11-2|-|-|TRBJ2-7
CASSLGLEQYF
TGTGCCAGCAGCTTAGGACTCGAGCAGTACTTC
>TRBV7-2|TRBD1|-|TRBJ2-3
CASSPRTGSTDTQYF
TGTGCCAGCAGCCCGCGGACAGGGAGCACAGATACGCAGTATTTT
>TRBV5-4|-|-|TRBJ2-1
CASREGQGNEQFF
TGTGCCAGCAGGGAGGGCCAGGGCAATGAGCAGTTCTTC
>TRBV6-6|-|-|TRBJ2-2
CASNTRGNTGELFF
TGTGCCAGCAATACGCGGGGGAACACCGGGGAGCTGTTTTTT
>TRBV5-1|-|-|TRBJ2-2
CASSNLNSNTGELFF
TGCGCCAGCAGCAATCTAAATTCGAACACCGGGGAGCTGTTTTTT